This T cell receptor beta chain was found in a study of cytomegalovirus exposure and HLA in healthy donors. Per the germline V gene, CDR1 is MNHEY and CDR2 is SMNVEV (reference sequence). With V trimmed by 8 bases and J by 1 base, 11 bases remained unmatched. The CDR3 is 15 amino acids. PCR involved 60 Vbeta and 13 Jbeta primers. The repertoire was sequenced with immunoSEQ multiplex PCR; TCRdb's copy has only in-frame clones and lacks some. The sample includes 150,000 to 200,000 clones, roughly 77% of them seen just once. V and J are TRBV27 and TRBJ2-7; TRBD1 matches at 7 bases. Sequencing used PBMCs. This TCR came from a woman aged 25 to 45 in good health and CMV-seropositive. CDR3 amino acids: CASGPQGTASYEQYF. DNA of the CDR3: TGTGCCAGCGGCCCGCAGGGGACAGCGTCCTACGAGCAGTACTTC.